This TCR beta chain appears in the sequencing data of a study of blood T cell repertoires in COVID-19. Original handling: Using reference gene primer amplification, nucleated cell counts were estimated. The table came from immunoSEQ multiplex PCR; TCRdb's copy has only in-frame clones and leaves some out. V, J and clone size are those of that table, while D and trimming were read from the DNA. The sample yields about 190,000 clones, around 87% seen once. Followed longitudinally, the Seattle patients had been enrolled during active infection. CDR1 and CDR2 (germline): LNHDA, SQIVND (reference sequence). Germline trimming cut 9 bases from V and 2 bases from J; bases unmatched to any gene: 6. This CDR3 comprises 14 residues.

The receptor's source is an older woman with COVID-19, enrolled during active disease. Sequencing used peripheral blood. This sequence joins TRBV19 and TRBJ1-5; TRBD1 matches at 8 bases. CDR3 amino acids: CASRQGFGNQPQHF. CDR3 DNA sequence: TGTGCCAGCAGACAGGGGTTCGGCAATCAGCCCCAGCATTTT.